This T cell receptor (beta chain) was observed in a study of T cell responses to AZD1222 COVID-19 vaccine. Second-dose intervals of approximately 4 or approximately 12 weeks were pooled. V lost 2 bases to trimming and J lost 2 bases, with 16 bases between them. The CDR3 totals 16 residues. Germline CDR1 is SGDLS and CDR2 is YYNGEE. This clone was counted a few times. What it binds is not known. Sequencing used immunoSEQ multiplex PCR; TCRdb keeps in-frame clones, though not all of them. The sample lists about 88,000 clones, around nine tenths seen once, with roughly 5.9% in the top ten. General observations from the study: Spike-specific TCR breadth and depth went up after people got two AZD1222 doses. Every sample of the repertoires postdated the peak T cell response. Donors skewed white British and female; clonal diversity was possibly underestimated.

The clonotype was recovered from an adult who received the AZD1222 COVID-19 vaccine. The sequencing here drew on peripheral blood, taken 28 days after the second AZD1222 dose. The chain employs TRBV9 and TRBJ1-2; no clear D. The CDR3, as DNA: TGTGCCAGCAGCGTGAAAATTAGATACGGGAACTATGGCTACACCTTC. Translating gives CASSVKIRYGNYGYTF.